Detailed here is one T cell receptor beta chain. Its antigen is unknown. The data stem from a study of cytomegalovirus exposure and HLA in healthy donors. Study-level information: According to later analysis, the same platform produced the 100 to 150 validation and over 600 first-cohort repertoires. Study-level points and caveats: The majority of TCR sequences were rare, yet some public TCRs appeared in many donors.

The protocol was immunoSEQ multiplex PCR, while the TCRdb copy is restricted to in-frame clones and leaves out a portion. The sample consists of some 200,000 clones, approximately 83% of them appearing once. In germline, CDR1 is MRHNA, CDR2 SNTAGT. This CDR3 has 16 residues. Germline trimming cut 4 bases from V and 4 bases from J; bases unmatched to any gene: 8. Sample: PBMCs. The clonotype was recovered from a young woman in good health and CMV-seropositive. The chain uses TRBV6-4 and TRBJ1-3, with TRBD1 matching 9 bases. The chain's CDR3 is CASSVGDRALGNTIYF. CDR3 DNA sequence: TGTGCCAGCAGTGTCGGGGACAGGGCGCTCGGAAACACCATATATTTT.